This T cell receptor beta chain derives from a study of blood T cell repertoires in COVID-19. Only in-frame clones appear in the TCRdb table, and some are missing; sequencing was by immunoSEQ multiplex PCR. The sample lists over 200,000 clones, 90% to 95% seen once, with 0.95% to 1.5% in the top ten. This sequence was found in a human donor in a cohort exposed to, infected with or recovered from COVID-19 (not recorded which). The donor label of this sample is uncertain. Material for sequencing was PBMCs or T cells enriched from blood (not recorded which).

CDR3 sequence reads: CASSLSGWDYEQYF. For the CDR3, the DNA is TGTGCCAGCAGCTTAAGCGGGTGGGACTACGAGCAGTACTTC. The chain joins TRBV7-2 to TRBJ2-7, with a possible D match to TRBD2 (6 bases). The CDR3 is 14 residues long. Trimming cost V 2 bases and J 3 bases, with 11 bases left between them. Per the germline V gene, CDR1 is SGHTA and CDR2 is FQGNSA.